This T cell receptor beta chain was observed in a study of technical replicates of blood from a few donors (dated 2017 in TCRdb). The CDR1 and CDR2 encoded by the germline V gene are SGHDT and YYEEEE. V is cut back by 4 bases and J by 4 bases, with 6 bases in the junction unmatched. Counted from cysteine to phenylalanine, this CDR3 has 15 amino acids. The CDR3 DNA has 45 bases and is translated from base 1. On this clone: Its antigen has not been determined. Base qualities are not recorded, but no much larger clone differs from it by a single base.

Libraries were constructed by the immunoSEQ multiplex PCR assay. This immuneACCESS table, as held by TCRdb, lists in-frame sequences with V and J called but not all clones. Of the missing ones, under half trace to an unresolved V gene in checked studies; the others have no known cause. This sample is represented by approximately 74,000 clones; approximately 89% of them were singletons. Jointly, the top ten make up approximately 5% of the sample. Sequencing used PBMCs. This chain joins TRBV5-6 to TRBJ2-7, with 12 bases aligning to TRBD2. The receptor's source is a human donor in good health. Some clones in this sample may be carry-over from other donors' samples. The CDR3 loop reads CASSPGTSGFYEQYF. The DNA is TGTGCCAGCAGCCCCGGGACTAGCGGGTTTTACGAGCAGTACTTC.